This T cell receptor (beta chain) emerged from a study of blood T cell repertoires in COVID-19. Background on the study: The United States, Italy and Spain supplied acute and convalescent COVID-19 samples.

This CDR3 has 17 amino acids. Trimming at V came to 0 bases and at J to 1 base, leaving 9 bases not matched to a gene. Germline CDR1 SGHTS, CDR2 YDEGEE. Per the authors' pipeline: Estimated nucleated cell counts came from reference gene primer amplification. Clones were sequenced by immunoSEQ multiplex PCR, and TCRdb holds only the in-frame ones, with some missing. That table is the source of V, J and clone size, and D and trimming were worked out from the DNA. This repertoire shows about 150,000 clones, roughly 83% found once; its top ten account for approximately 30%. The chain carries TRBV5-8 and TRBJ1-1; 7 bases fit TRBD1. This TCR was recovered from a woman aged 55-70 years with acute or convalescent COVID-19. Sequencing input: peripheral blood. This CDR3 is CASSLEGGLGRNTEAFF. CDR3 DNA: TGTGCCAGCAGCTTGGAAGGGGGCCTTGGCAGGAACACTGAAGCTTTCTTT. Complete variable domain (other parts from reference TRBV5-8 and TRBJ1-1): EAGVTQSPTHLIKTRGQQATLRCSPISGHTSVYWYQQALGLGLQFLLWYDEGEERNRGNFPPRFSGRQFPNYSSELNVNALELEDSALYLCASSLEGGLGRNTEAFFGQGTRLTVV.